This T cell receptor (beta chain) stems from a study of cytomegalovirus exposure and HLA in healthy donors. General observations from the study: In a later analysis, CMV-associated beta chains were mostly HLA-associated, it appeared.

Germline V CDR1 and CDR2: KGHSH, LQKENI. CDR3 length: 16 residues. The V end was cut by 2 bases, the J end by 6 bases, with 19 bases between. Both 60 Vbeta primers and 13 Jbeta primers went into the PCR. The protocol was immunoSEQ multiplex PCR, while the TCRdb copy is restricted to in-frame clones and leaves out a portion. The data contain 150,000 to 200,000 clones, approximately 80% of them singletons. Note on this clone: No antigen is known for it.

This clonotype was obtained from a woman aged 18-30 years in good health and CMV-seropositive. Sequences were obtained from PBMCs. The V gene is TRBV18, the J gene TRBJ1-1, with unresolved D. Here the CDR3 reads CASSPEAVRRLAEAFF. The CDR3 DNA follows: TGTGCCAGCTCACCAGAGGCAGTACGGCGCTTGGCTGAAGCTTTCTTT.